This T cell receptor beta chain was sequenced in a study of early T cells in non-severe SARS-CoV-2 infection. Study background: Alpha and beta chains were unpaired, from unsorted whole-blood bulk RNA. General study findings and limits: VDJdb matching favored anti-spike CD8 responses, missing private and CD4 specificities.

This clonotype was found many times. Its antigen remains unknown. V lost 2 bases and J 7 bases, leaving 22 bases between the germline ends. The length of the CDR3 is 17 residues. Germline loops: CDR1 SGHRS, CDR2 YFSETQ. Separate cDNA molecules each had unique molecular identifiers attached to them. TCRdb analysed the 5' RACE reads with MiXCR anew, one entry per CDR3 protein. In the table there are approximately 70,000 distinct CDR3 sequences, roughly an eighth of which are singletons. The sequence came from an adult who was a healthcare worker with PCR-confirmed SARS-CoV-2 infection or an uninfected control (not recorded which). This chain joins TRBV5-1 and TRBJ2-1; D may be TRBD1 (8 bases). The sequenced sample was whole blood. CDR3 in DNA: TGCGCCAGCAGCTTCCCCTGGACAGGGAGGGGCAGGAATGAGCAGTTCTTC. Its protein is CASSFPWTGRGRNEQFF.